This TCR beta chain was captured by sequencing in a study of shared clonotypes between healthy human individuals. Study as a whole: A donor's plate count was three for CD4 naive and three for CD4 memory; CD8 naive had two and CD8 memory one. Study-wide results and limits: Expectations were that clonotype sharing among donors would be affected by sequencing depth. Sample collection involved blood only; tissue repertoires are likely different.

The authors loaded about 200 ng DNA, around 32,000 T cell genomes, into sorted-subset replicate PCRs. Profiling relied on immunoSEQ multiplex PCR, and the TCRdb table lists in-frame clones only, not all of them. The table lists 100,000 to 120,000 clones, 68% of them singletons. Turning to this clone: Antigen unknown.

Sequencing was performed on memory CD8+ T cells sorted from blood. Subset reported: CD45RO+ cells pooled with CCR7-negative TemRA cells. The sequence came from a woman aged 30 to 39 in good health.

The CDR3 DNA follows: TGTGCCAGCTCACCAGCAGAGGCCACCTCCTACAATGAGCAGTTCTTC. It specifies CASSPAEATSYNEQFF. The rearrangement links TRBV18 to TRBJ2-1; D gene unclear. With 2 bases removed from V and 0 bases from J, the gap between germline ends came to 11 bases. CDR1 and CDR2 from the germline V gene are KGHSH and LQKENI. CDR3 size: 16 residues. Filled out from reference TRBV18 and TRBJ2-1, the complete variable domain reads NAGVMQNPRHLVRRRGQEARLRCSPMKGHSHVYWYRQLPEEGLKFMVYLQKENIIDESGMPKERFSAEFPKEGPSILRIQQVVRGDSAAYFCASSPAEATSYNEQFFGPGTRLTVL.